The 29 T cell receptor beta chains below all came from one sample that was sequenced in a study of regulatory T cells in long-lasting Graves disease. Time point reported: persistent/refractory GD, antithyroid drugs over 5 years with positive TRAb. PBMC-derived RNA was used for the TCR library. iRepertoire HTBI primers and Arm-PCR of CDR3 regions built TCR beta libraries. TCRdb independently ran MiXCR on the multiplex PCR reads; one entry per CDR3 protein. The table records roughly 300,000 distinct CDR3 sequences, around a fifth of them present only once. The material sequenced was peripheral blood mononuclear cells (PBMCs), taken when the disease was refractory, from a patient treated with antithyroid drugs. These receptors originate from a female donor with Graves disease.

This clonotype was observed a few times. This rearrangement joins TRBV7-3 to TRBJ2-3; no clear D gene. Per the germline V gene, CDR1 is SGHTA and CDR2 is FQGTGA. The CDR3 spans 13 residues. V was trimmed by 2 bases and J by 0 bases, leaving 3 bases between them. CDR3 bases: TGTGCCAGCAGCTTACACAGCACAGATACGCAGTATTTT. It codes for CASSLHSTDTQYF.

This clonotype was counted at least ten times. The rearrangement links TRBV10-3 to TRBJ2-7, with 9 positions matching TRBD2. This CDR3 spans 12 amino acids. Germline assignment: CDR1 ENHRY and CDR2 SYGVKD. In nucleotides, the CDR3 is TGTGCCATCAGTGATACGGGACTAGCCGGACAAGTC. Encoded protein: CAISDTGLAGQV.

This clonotype was detected many times. This rearrangement joins TRBV9 to TRBJ1-2, with TRBD1 as a possible D gene (5 bases). From germline, CDR1 is SGDLS and CDR2 YYNGEE. The V end lost 0 bases, the J end lost 6 bases, and 12 bases lay between the germline ends. This CDR3 has 14 amino acids. This CDR3 is CASSVDPGDDGYTF. DNA of the CDR3: TGTGCCAGCAGCGTAGATCCGGGGGACGATGGCTACACCTTC.

This clonotype showed up many times. This chain connects TRBV6-5 to TRBJ2-7; 7 bases agree with TRBD1. CDR1 and CDR2 (germline): MNHEY, SVGAGI. The CDR3 totals 14 residues. Unmatched junction bases numbered 6, after V lost 4 bases and J lost 3 bases. CDR3 amino acids: CASSSDRKVYEQYF. CDR3 DNA sequence: TGTGCCAGCAGTTCGGACAGGAAAGTCTACGAGCAGTACTTC.

At least ten counts were recorded for this clonotype. The genes are TRBV5-1 and TRBJ1-1; maybe TRBD1 (5 bases). This CDR3 contains 15 residues. Trimming shortened V by 4 bases and J by 1 base, and 14 bases separated the two germline ends. Germline V CDR1 and CDR2: SGHRS, YFSETQ. The CDR3 spells CASSHGDVGNTEAFF. In DNA, the CDR3 is TGCGCCAGCAGCCACGGGGACGTAGGGAACACTGAAGCTTTCTTT.

This sequence joins TRBV18 and TRBJ1-5; D ambiguous. The CDR3 runs to 15 residues. V gave up 1 base and J gave up 1 base, with 8 bases separating them. Germline loops: CDR1 KGHSH, CDR2 LQKENI. The CDR3 sequence: CASSPQDPSNQPQHF. The CDR3 region has the DNA TGTGCCAGCTCACCACAGGACCCCAGCAATCAGCCCCAGCATTTT.

This clonotype appeared many times. The chain has TRBV10-3 and TRBJ1-1, with TRBD1 identical over 7 bases. J lost 1 base, V lost 4 bases, and 0 bases had no gene match. The germline V gene encodes CDR1 ENHRY and CDR2 SYGVKD. CDR3 size: 13 residues. CDR3 region: CAISGDRNTEAFF. The CDR3 nucleotides are TGTGCCATCAGTGGGGACAGGAACACTGAAGCTTTCTTT.

This clonotype occurred many times. This sequence joins TRBV14 and TRBJ2-7; D assignment may be TRBD1 or TRBD2 (5 bases each). The CDR3 length is 19 residues. Trimming took 4 bases from V and 2 from J, leaving 27 bases between them. In germline, CDR1 is SGHDN, CDR2 FVKESK. CDR3 amino acids: CASSRARRQGVQSAYEQYF. Written as DNA, the CDR3 is TGTGCCAGCAGCCGGGCAAGACGTCAGGGAGTACAATCGGCCTACGAGCAGTACTTC.

This clonotype was picked up many times. The rearrangement links TRBV6-2 or TRBV6-3 to TRBJ2-5; 7 bases line up with TRBD2. V dropped 0 bases and J dropped 1; count of bases not matched to a gene: 11. This CDR3 contains 18 residues. Germline V lookup: CDR1 MNHEY, CDR2 SVGEGT. CDR3 in DNA: TGTGCCAGCAGTTACTCGACCCAGGCGGGAGCCGGCCAAGAGACCCAGTACTTC. It codes for CASSYSTQAGAGQETQYF.

The J gene is TRBJ1-3, the V gene TRBV18; 7 nucleotides line up with TRBD1. The germline gives CDR1 KGHSH, CDR2 LQKENI. Trimming removed 3 bases from V and 0 bases from J; junction bases left unmatched: 5. The CDR3 spans 16 residues. CDR3 DNA: TGTGCCAGCTCACCTAGGACAGGCCGCTCTGGAAACACCATATATTTT. Translation gives CASSPRTGRSGNTIYF.

This clonotype was seen a few times. In this CDR3 the conserved last residue, phenylalanine or tryptophan, is missing, so a read error is likely. The chain links TRBV10-3 to TRBJ1-6; a possible D gene is TRBD1 (5 bases). V dropped 4 bases and J dropped 7 bases, with 5 bases sitting between them. The germline gives CDR1 ENHRY, CDR2 SYGVKD. The CDR3 sequence is 12 residues long. Written as DNA, the CDR3 is TGTGCCATCAGTGGACAGAATTCACCCCTCCACATT. Its translation is CAISGQNSPLHI.

As regards this clonotype: This may be a read error, as it is one base from a much larger clone. The J gene is TRBJ2-6, the V gene TRBV7-9, with 10 bases identical to TRBD2. Germline V gene lookup returns CDR1 SEHNR and CDR2 FQNEAQ (reference sequence). The CDR3 is 17 amino acids. The CDR3: CANSLGLAGDGANVLTF. CDR3 nucleotides: TGTGCCAACAGCTTAGGGCTAGCGGGAGATGGGGCCAACGTCCTGACTTTC.

There are many counts of this clonotype. The chain is built from TRBV4-2 and TRBJ2-5; 12 positions agree with TRBD1. Trimming cost V 2 bases and J 6 bases; bases outside gene matches: 4. This CDR3 has 15 residues. Germline V gives CDR1 LGHNA, CDR2 YNFKEQ. The CDR3 spells CASSQKGQGAKTQYF. The DNA of the CDR3 is TGTGCCAGCAGCCAAAAGGGACAGGGGGCAAAGACCCAGTACTTC.

This clonotype was detected many times. The J gene is TRBJ1-2, the V gene TRBV10-3; 7 bases line up with TRBD1. Germline lookup yields CDR1 ENHRY and CDR2 SYGVKD. J gave up 3 bases and V 7 bases, and 5 bases lay outside the gene matches. CDR3 size: 13 residues. The CDR3 region is CAITKGADYGYTF. DNA for the CDR3: TGTGCCATCACTAAGGGGGCGGACTATGGCTACACCTTC.

This sequence joins TRBV14 and TRBJ2-5, with D unresolved. The CDR3 contains 14 residues. Trimming took off 0 bases at V and 1 base at J, with 6 bases between the two ends. Looked up from germline, CDR1 is SGHDN and CDR2 is FVKESK. Here the CDR3 reads CASSQEGSQETQYF. CDR3 DNA sequence: TGTGCCAGCAGCCAAGAGGGCAGCCAAGAGACCCAGTACTTC.

This clonotype has ten or more counts. The genes are TRBV28 and TRBJ2-5; the D gene is possibly TRBD1 (5 bases). With 5 bases removed from V and 4 bases from J, the gap between germline ends came to 14 bases. CDR3 size: 14 residues. CDR1 and CDR2 (germline): MDHEN, SYDVKM. This chain's CDR3 is CASSNRLPLETQYF. CDR3 DNA sequence: TGTGCCAGCAGTAACAGGCTCCCTTTAGAGACCCAGTACTTC.

This chain uses TRBV7-9 with TRBJ1-1; 8 nucleotides agree with TRBD1. The CDR3 length is 18 residues. J gave up 3 bases and V 4 bases, and 16 bases lay outside the gene matches. The germline V gene encodes CDR1 SEHNR and CDR2 FQNEAQ (reference sequence). The CDR3 DNA sequence: TGTGCCAGCAGCTCAACCCTCCGGGACAGGAGGATTGACACTGAAGCTTTCTTT. Its translation: CASSSTLRDRRIDTEAFF.

Points on this clonotype: Its ends do not fully match the called genes, so a read error is possible. The chain combines TRBV5-6 with TRBJ1-2; D uncertain. The CDR3 is made up of 14 amino acids. From germline, CDR1 is SGHDT and CDR2 YYEEEE. CDR3 loop: CASSGEVASYGCTF. For the CDR3, the DNA is TGTGCCAGCAGCGGGGAAGTAGCTAGCTATGGCTGCACCTTC.

CDR3 nucleotide sequence: TGTGCCAGCAGCTTCGCCCGGACAGTTACGAACTATGGCTACACCTTC. It encodes CASSFARTVTNYGYTF. V is TRBV7-9 and J is TRBJ1-2; D may be TRBD1 (6 bases). The CDR3 sequence is 16 residues long. Germline assignment: CDR1 SEHNR and CDR2 FQNEAQ (reference sequence). V shed 3 bases and J shed 2 bases, with 16 bases lying between them.

This clonotype showed up many times. The rearrangement joins TRBV28 to TRBJ1-2; no definite D call. CDR3 size: 11 residues. CDR1 and CDR2 from the germline V gene are MDHEN and SYDVKM. V was shortened by 8 bases and J by 2 bases, with 6 bases between the two germline ends. The CDR3 here is CASLQNYGYTF. CDR3 DNA sequence: TGTGCCAGCCTCCAGAACTATGGCTACACCTTC.

This clonotype was observed a handful of times. V gene TRBV6-2 or TRBV6-3 combines with J gene TRBJ1-2; a possible D gene is TRBD1 (5 bases). CDR3 length equals 15 residues. Trimming stripped 7 bases from V and 7 bases from J, with 22 bases between. Looked up from germline, CDR1 is MNHEY and CDR2 is SVGEGT. The CDR3: CASTSQGLARRGYTF. The CDR3 coding sequence is TGTGCCAGCACCAGTCAGGGCCTCGCGCGTCGTGGCTACACCTTC.

The table lists this clonotype with many counts. V gene TRBV24-1 combines with J gene TRBJ1-2; D remains unclear. The V and J ends lost 1 base and 7 bases respectively, with 9 bases between them. The length of the CDR3 is 13 residues. CDR1 and CDR2 from the germline V gene are KGHDR and SFDVKD. The CDR3 nucleotides are TGTGCCACCAGTGATTTAGTCAGTTCTGGCTACACCTTC. This sequence encodes CATSDLVSSGYTF.

This chain connects TRBV18 to TRBJ1-2; no firm D call. CDR3 length: 15 amino acids. With 3 bases removed from V and 7 bases from J, the gap between germline ends came to 18 bases. The germline V gene encodes CDR1 KGHSH and CDR2 LQKENI. For the CDR3, the DNA is TGTGCCAGCTCACCGGGATGGCGGCGCGCCTTTGGCTACACCTTC. The encoded protein is CASSPGWRRAFGYTF.

V and J are TRBV5-4 and TRBJ2-7; weak D call: TRBD2 (6 bases). The V end was cut by 0 bases, the J end by 2 bases, with 15 bases between. The CDR3 has 16 residues. Looked up from germline, CDR1 is SGHNT and CDR2 is YYREEE (reference sequence). In DNA form, the CDR3 reads TGTGCCAGCAGCTTGGCCTCCGCAGGGAGGACCTACGAGCAGTACTTC. It yields the protein CASSLASAGRTYEQYF.

This clonotype turned up a few times. The genes are TRBV11-2 and TRBJ2-7; 12 nucleotides align to TRBD2. CDR3 length: 18 residues. Per germline, CDR1 SGHAT and CDR2 FQNNGV. The ends lost 1 base at V and 5 bases at J; junction bases unmatched: 12. In nucleotides, the CDR3 is TGTGCCAGCAGCTTAGTCCGATTGGCTTGGACTAGCGGGAACGAGCAGTACTTC. Residues: CASSLVRLAWTSGNEQYF. Full variable domain (outside the CDR3, taken from reference TRBV11-2 and TRBJ2-7): EAGVAQSPRYKIIEKRQSVAFWCNPISGHATLYWYQQILGQGPKLLIQFQNNGVVDDSQLPKDRFSAERLKGVDSTLKIQPAKLEDSAVYLCASSLVRLAWTSGNEQYFGPGTRLTVT.

This clonotype came up a few times. The chain has TRBV4-1 and TRBJ1-4; D is ambiguous. Germline lookup yields CDR1 MGHRA and CDR2 YSYEKL. This CDR3 is built from 13 residues. V lost 1 base and J lost 8, with 8 bases in between. The CDR3: CASSQAMREKLFF. As DNA, the CDR3 is TGCGCCAGCAGCCAAGCGATGCGGGAAAAACTGTTTTTT.

A note on this clonotype: One end of the junction does not line up with germline, which may come from a read error. V gene TRBV10-2 combines with J gene TRBJ2-2; 11 positions agree with TRBD2. The CDR3 is 13 amino acids. In germline, CDR1 is WSHSY, CDR2 SAAADI. The CDR3 sequence: CASSRLAGKEPFF. The CDR3 DNA reads TGCGCCAGCAGCAGACTAGCGGGGAAGGAGCCGTTTTTT.

The chain combines TRBV5-4 with TRBJ2-7; 7 bases map to TRBD1. The germline gives CDR1 SGHNT, CDR2 YYREEE (reference sequence). CDR3 length: 18 amino acids. Unmatched junction bases numbered 20, after V lost 4 bases and J lost 4 bases. Here the CDR3 reads CASSVSPRPGTERYEQYF. DNA for the CDR3: TGTGCCAGCAGCGTCTCCCCTCGACCCGGGACAGAACGATACGAGCAGTACTTC.

In its sample, this clonotype was seen a few times. The V and J genes are TRBV4-1 and TRBJ1-6; 7 nucleotides line up with TRBD1. This CDR3 comprises 18 residues. The V gene end was trimmed by 3 bases and the J gene end by 5 bases; junction bases not matched to a gene: 13. CDR1 and CDR2 (germline): MGHRA, YSYEKL. CDR3 sequence reads: CASSHPLGDSVDNSPLHF. For the CDR3, the DNA is TGCGCCAGCAGCCATCCCCTCGGGGACAGTGTAGATAATTCACCCCTCCACTTT.